These T cell receptor beta chains were read from a single sample in a study of cytomegalovirus exposure and HLA in healthy donors. Data came from immunoSEQ multiplex PCR; TCRdb stores just in-frame clones and leaves some out. The table lists 150,000 to 200,000 clones, about 90% of them singletons. Sequences were obtained from PBMCs. The receptors here all came from a woman aged 18-35 years in good health and CMV-seropositive. The CDR3 runs from the conserved cysteine through the conserved F or W. A D gene is named only where the DNA matches it firmly. Size tells how often a clone was seen (once, few, many) or the class of an expanded clone, and some rows leave it out.

v_call	j_call	d_call	clone_size	cdr3_aa	cdr3_nt
TRBV2	TRBJ1-5	TRBD1	.	CASRADRVSYQPQHF	TGTGCCAGCAGAGCGGACAGGGTTTCATATCAGCCCCAGCATTTT
TRBV28	TRBJ1-2	TRBD1	.	CASSPRPGQGPGYTF	TGTGCCAGCAGCCCCCGTCCGGGACAGGGCCCCGGCTACACCTTC
TRBV18	TRBJ1-3	.	.	CASSSSDIPAGNTIYF	TGTGCCAGCTCATCTTCTGACATACCAGCTGGAAACACCATATATTTT
TRBV28	TRBJ2-7	TRBD1	.	CASRTSGTVSYEQYF	TGTGCCAGCCGAACATCCGGGACAGTCTCCTACGAGCAGTACTTC
TRBV27	TRBJ1-6	TRBD1	.	CASSLFSRGLGSPLHF	TGTGCCAGCAGTTTGTTTTCTAGGGGGCTTGGGTCACCCCTCCACTTT
TRBV20-1	TRBJ1-1	.	few	CSARGATEAFF	TGCAGTGCTAGAGGGGCCACTGAAGCTTTCTTT
TRBV4-1	TRBJ2-7	TRBD1	.	CASSQGSGQGRYEQYF	TGCGCCAGCAGCCAAGGATCGGGACAGGGACGCTACGAGCAGTACTTC
TRBV5-1	TRBJ2-3	TRBD2	.	CASSSGLAGGRTDTQYF	TGCGCCAGCAGCTCCGGACTAGCGGGGGGCCGCACAGATACGCAGTATTTT
TRBV6-1	TRBJ1-2	TRBD1	.	CASSVDRGGYGYTF	TGTGCCAGCAGTGTAGACAGGGGTGGCTATGGCTACACCTTC
TRBV6-5	TRBJ2-7	.	once	CASSLRGMVEQYF	TGTGCCAGCAGTTTACGGGGGATGGTAGAGCAGTACTTC
TRBV7-2	TRBJ2-1	.	.	CASSLAGGQIFYNEQFF	TGTGCCAGCAGCTTAGCAGGTGGACAGATATTCTACAATGAGCAGTTCTTC
TRBV28	TRBJ2-7	TRBD1	.	CASSLRGQILYEQYF	TGTGCCAGCAGTTTAAGGGGACAGATCTTATACGAGCAGTACTTC
TRBV27	TRBJ1-2	TRBD1	.	CASSSTGTGDGYTF	TGTGCCAGCAGTTCAACCGGGACAGGTGATGGCTACACCTTC
TRBV19	TRBJ2-5	.	once	CASSIGDRTGRETQYF	TGTGCCAGTAGTATCGGGGATAGAACGGGCAGAGAGACCCAGTACTTC
TRBV18	TRBJ1-4	.	.	CASSPQAGRNEKLFF	TGTGCCAGCTCACCTCAGGCAGGTCGTAATGAAAAACTGTTTTTT
TRBV11-2	TRBJ2-2	TRBD2	.	CASSPRLAANTGELFF	TGTGCCAGCAGCCCACGACTAGCGGCGAACACCGGGGAGCTGTTTTTT
TRBV30	TRBJ2-5	.	.	CAWSVLGGLGETQYF	TGTGCCTGGAGTGTACTTGGCGGGCTCGGAGAGACCCAGTACTTC
TRBV5-4	TRBJ2-7	TRBD2	.	CASSVTSGVYEQYF	TGTGCCAGCAGCGTGACTAGCGGGGTCTACGAGCAGTACTTC
TRBV4-1	TRBJ2-5	.	.	CASSQGAVGETQYF	TGCGCCAGCAGCCAAGGAGCGGTTGGGGAGACCCAGTACTTC
TRBV28	TRBJ2-5	.	.	CASSLSGPGAQETQYF	TGTGCCAGCAGTTTATCGGGCCCGGGAGCCCAGGAGACCCAGTACTTC
TRBV7-9	TRBJ1-1	.	.	CASSLVSGNTEAFF	TGTGCCAGCAGCTTAGTATCTGGCAACACTGAAGCTTTCTTT
TRBV7-9	TRBJ2-7	.	.	CASMQWGSGDYEQYF	TGTGCCAGCATGCAATGGGGTAGCGGAGACTACGAGCAGTACTTC
TRBV6-5	TRBJ1-1	TRBD1	.	CASSYGTGSNTEAFF	TGTGCCAGCAGTTACGGGACAGGGTCGAACACTGAAGCTTTCTTT
TRBV6-5	TRBJ2-1	TRBD2	.	CASRSSGRDEQFF	TGTGCCAGCAGGTCTAGCGGGAGAGATGAGCAGTTCTTC
TRBV6-5	TRBJ2-1	TRBD2	.	CASSLGLAGNNEQFF	TGTGCCAGCAGTTTGGGACTAGCGGGGAACAATGAGCAGTTCTTC
TRBV5-1	TRBJ1-2	TRBD1	.	CASHGQGPSNYGYTF	TGCGCCAGCCATGGACAGGGCCCTTCTAACTATGGCTACACCTTC
TRBV7-2	TRBJ2-2	TRBD1	.	CASSQNRGLAGELFF	TGTGCCAGCAGCCAGAACAGGGGGCTGGCCGGGGAGCTGTTTTTT
TRBV5-1	TRBJ2-2	.	.	CASSLVAGTNTGELFF	TGCGCCAGCAGCTTGGTCGCGGGTACGAACACCGGGGAGCTGTTTTTT
TRBV27	TRBJ2-2	.	.	CASSFRSTGELFF	TGTGCCAGCAGTTTCCGGAGCACCGGGGAGCTGTTTTTT
TRBV5-1	TRBJ2-7	.	.	CASSLVFQQSAGEQYF	TGCGCCAGCAGCTTGGTTTTCCAGCAGAGTGCAGGCGAGCAGTACTTC
TRBV10-3	TRBJ2-1	TRBD2	.	CAIRDNSGSSYNEQFF	TGTGCCATCAGAGACAATAGCGGGAGCTCTTACAATGAGCAGTTCTTC